The 11 T cell receptor beta chains given below trace back to one sample, sequenced in a study of T cell responses to AZD1222 COVID-19 vaccine. The protocol was immunoSEQ multiplex PCR, while the TCRdb copy is restricted to in-frame clones and leaves out a portion. Here the sample spans roughly 120,000 clones, 70% to 90% being singletons. This material consisted of peripheral blood, taken on day 0 of AZD1222 vaccination. The receptors come from an adult in good health.

This chain uses TRBV27 with TRBJ1-2, with a possible D match to TRBD1 (6 bases). The CDR3 is 14 amino acids. With 5 bases removed from V and 2 bases from J, the gap between germline ends came to 12 bases. The germline V gene encodes CDR1 MNHEY and CDR2 SMNVEV (reference sequence). The CDR3 nucleotides are TGTGCCAGCAGTCCTTTAGACAGGAACTATGGCTACACCTTC. It codes for CASSPLDRNYGYTF.

The gene calls are TRBV5-5 and TRBJ1-2, with 7 bases matching TRBD1. Trimming at V came to 4 bases and at J to 5 bases, leaving 14 bases not matched to a gene. The CDR3 covers 16 residues. Germline V gene lookup returns CDR1 SGHKS and CDR2 YYEKEE (reference sequence). The chain's CDR3 is CASSPNPDREGYGYTF. Here the CDR3 DNA reads TGTGCCAGCAGCCCCAACCCCGACAGGGAGGGATATGGCTACACCTTC. Full variable domain (remainder filled in from reference TRBV5-5 and TRBJ1-2): DAGVTQSPTHLIKTRGQQVTLRCSPISGHKSVSWYQQVLGQGPQFIFQYYEKEERGRGNFPDRFSARQFPNYSSELNVNALLLGDSALYLCASSPNPDREGYGYTFGSGTRLTVV.

The rearrangement uses TRBV19 and TRBJ2-1, with a weak D call TRBD1 (6 bases). Germline V gene lookup returns CDR1 LNHDA and CDR2 SQIVND (reference sequence). The CDR3 loop spans 15 amino acids. V was clipped by 1 base and J by 2 bases, with 9 bases between them. The CDR3 DNA sequence: TGTGCCAGTAGTATAGGGCCAGGGGCCTACAATGAGCAGTTCTTC. Translating gives CASSIGPGAYNEQFF.

V and J are TRBV11-2 and TRBJ2-1; the D gene is possibly TRBD1 (5 bases). V lost 5 bases to trimming and J lost 9 bases, with 14 bases between them. CDR1 and CDR2 (germline): SGHAT, FQNNGV. The CDR3 spans 13 residues. The CDR3 nucleotides read TGTGCCAGCAGCCGCAGCCCAGGGCCTGAGCAGTTCTTC. Its protein is CASSRSPGPEQFF.

This sequence joins TRBV12-3 or TRBV12-4 and TRBJ2-1; maybe TRBD2 (5 bases). The V and J ends lost 8 bases and 5 bases respectively, with 13 bases between them. The CDR3 totals 13 residues. CDR3 nucleotides: TGTGCCAGCCCGAGCCGGGATGACAATGAGCAGTTCTTC. Its translation is CASPSRDDNEQFF.

The chain is built from TRBV11-2 and TRBJ1-1; 10 positions agree with TRBD1. The V gene's germline CDR1 is SGHAT and CDR2 FQNNGV. V shed 5 bases and J 3 bases; nucleotides not matched to a gene: 6. This CDR3 has 15 amino acids. The CDR3 here is CASSPRTGGDTEAFF. The DNA of the CDR3 is TGTGCCAGCAGCCCACGGACAGGGGGAGACACTGAAGCTTTCTTT.

The V and J genes are TRBV20-1 and TRBJ1-1; D ambiguous. The CDR3 contains 14 residues. Looked up from germline, CDR1 is DFQATT and CDR2 is SNEGSKA (reference sequence). Trimming stripped 3 bases from V and 7 bases from J, with 18 bases between. CDR3 residues: CSASAGKVRGEAFF. Here the CDR3 DNA reads TGCAGTGCTAGTGCCGGGAAAGTTCGGGGTGAAGCTTTCTTT.

The chain has TRBV25-1 and TRBJ2-5; possible D gene TRBD2, 5 bases. This CDR3 has 16 amino acids. V was shortened by 1 base and J by 4 bases, with 16 bases between the two germline ends. Germline V gives CDR1 MGHDK, CDR2 SYGVNS. The CDR3 sequence is CASSEFSGVEGETQYF. CDR3 sequence (DNA): TGTGCCAGCAGTGAATTCTCGGGTGTAGAGGGAGAGACCCAGTACTTC.

The CDR3 DNA is TGTGCTAGTGTAGGGTCCCGGGAGCAGTTCTTC. The encoded protein is CASVGSREQFF. The J gene is TRBJ2-1, the V gene TRBV2; D unresolved. The CDR3 spans 11 residues. CDR1 and CDR2 (germline): SNHLY, FYNNEI.

The CDR3 nucleotides are TGCGCCAGCAGCTACCCGGGAGGCTCCTACGAGCAGTACTTC. Its translation: CASSYPGGSYEQYF. The chain carries TRBV4-1 and TRBJ2-7; 7 positions agree with TRBD2. After removal of 5 bases from V and 0 bases from J, the junction contained 4 bases not matched to a gene. Germline V gene data show CDR1 as MGHRA and CDR2 as YSYEKL. The CDR3 runs to 14 residues.

The chain carries TRBV5-1 and TRBJ1-4; possible D gene TRBD1, 6 bases. CDR1 and CDR2 (germline): SGHRS, YFSETQ. This CDR3 is 14 amino acids long. The V end was cut by 5 bases, the J end by 3 bases, with 11 bases between. The CDR3 nucleotides are TGCGCCAGCAGGAAAGGGGGATCTAATGAAAAACTGTTTTTT. It encodes CASRKGGSNEKLFF.